This T cell receptor (beta chain) was captured by sequencing in a study of Graves' ophthalmopathy and Graves' hyperthyroidism. CDR3 regions of TCR beta were amplified from RNA transcripts. RT-PCR was first run with HTBI primers, then multiplex PCR in a second round. TCRdb re-analysed the multiplex PCR reads in MiXCR, keeping a single row per CDR3 protein. The sample lists 620,000 or so distinct CDR3 sequences, 22% seen once, with approximately 7% in the top ten. What was sequenced was peripheral blood. The clonotype originates from a woman between 18 and 29 years old with stable Graves' hyperthyroidism. Some clones in this sample may be carry-over from other donors' samples.

DNA of the CDR3: TGTGCCAGCAGCCCGGAAGGACAGGATCACTATGGCTACACCTTC. Amino acids: CASSPEGQDHYGYTF. V usage is TRBV5-5 and J usage is TRBJ1-2; 7 nucleotides align to TRBD1. V trimming: 4 bases; J trimming: 3 bases; junction bases outside the gene matches: 9. Germline CDR1 SGHKS, CDR2 YYEKEE (reference sequence). CDR3 length: 15 amino acids.